These 24 T cell receptor beta chains were all obtained from the same sample, sequenced in a study of cytomegalovirus exposure and HLA in healthy donors. Primers included in the PCR were 60 Vbeta and 13 Jbeta primers. Sequencing was performed with immunoSEQ multiplex PCR; in TCRdb, only in-frame clones are kept and a portion is missing. The table shows roughly 180,000 clones, with approximately 81% occurring only once. The sequencing input was PBMCs. These receptors all come from a boy aged 5-17 years in good health and CMV-seronegative.

This CDR3 reads CASSRGGFNEKLFF. The CDR3 DNA is TGTGCCAGCAGCCGAGGGGGATTCAATGAAAAACTGTTTTTT. The genes are TRBV27 and TRBJ1-4; D is possibly TRBD1 (6 bases). The CDR3 is 14 amino acids. Trimming shortened V by 6 bases and J by 5 bases, and 13 bases separated the two germline ends. CDR1 is MNHEY, CDR2 SMNVEV, per germline (reference sequence).

This chain links TRBV7-9 with TRBJ1-2; D is unclear. The CDR3 sequence is 13 residues long. Trimming took 1 base from V and 10 from J, leaving 13 bases between them. Per germline, CDR1 SEHNR and CDR2 FQNEAQ (reference sequence). As DNA, the CDR3 is TGTGCCAGCAGCTTAGTCCGAGGCGATGACTACACCTTC. Translation: CASSLVRGDDYTF.

J is TRBJ2-5 and V is TRBV25-1; D is possibly TRBD2 (5 bases). Germline V CDR1 and CDR2: MGHDK, SYGVNS. The CDR3 extends over 11 amino acids. CDR3 DNA sequence: TGTGCTTCGTCGGCCGGGGAGCAGAAGTACTTC. Its translation: CASSAGEQKYF.

This clone was counted a few times. J is TRBJ2-7 and V is TRBV6-1, with TRBD1 matching 7 bases. The CDR3 extends over 13 amino acids. Germline trimming cut 5 bases from V and 1 base from J; bases unmatched to any gene: 2. CDR1 MNHNS and CDR2 SASEGT come from the germline V gene. The CDR3 DNA sequence: TGTGCCAGCAGTCACAGGGGTTCCTACGAGCAGTACTTC. Protein sequence: CASSHRGSYEQYF.

The CDR3 DNA is TGTGCCAGCAGCCCGGGGGACAGGGCCGAGCAGTACTTC. Translated, it gives CASSPGDRAEQYF. The V call is TRBV7-8, the J call TRBJ2-7; 9 positions agree with TRBD1. V gave up 5 bases and J gave up 6 bases; unmatched junction bases: 5. Germline-derived CDR1 and CDR2 are SGHVS and FQNEAQ. CDR3 length equals 13 residues.

The chain employs TRBV28 and TRBJ1-5; the match to TRBD1 covers 9 bases. The trim removed 5 bases at V and 7 bases at J, leaving 9 bases unmatched. The CDR3 has 15 residues. Looked up from germline, CDR1 is MDHEN and CDR2 is SYDVKM. CDR3: CASSPGTGKGQPQHF. The CDR3 DNA sequence: TGTGCCAGCAGTCCCGGGACAGGGAAAGGACAGCCCCAGCATTTT.

The chain carries TRBV5-1 and TRBJ1-1, with D perhaps TRBD1 (5 bases). With 6 bases removed from V and 1 base from J, the gap between germline ends came to 13 bases. Germline assignment: CDR1 SGHRS and CDR2 YFSETQ. This CDR3 contains 14 residues. The CDR3 spells CASKKETANTEAFF. The CDR3 bases are TGCGCCAGCAAAAAGGAGACAGCGAACACTGAAGCTTTCTTT.

A single count supports this clone. The chain links TRBV9 to TRBJ2-7, with D possibly matching TRBD1 (5 bases). The CDR3 runs 13 residues. The V and J ends lost 3 bases and 5 bases respectively, with 12 bases between them. Germline lookup yields CDR1 SGDLS and CDR2 YYNGEE. The CDR3 DNA reads TGTGCCAGCAGCGAGGGGATCGACGACGAGCAGTACTTC. Translated, it gives CASSEGIDDEQYF.

The chain has TRBV6-6 and TRBJ1-3, with D uncertain. This CDR3 region has 16 residues. Germline V gene lookup returns CDR1 MNHNY and CDR2 SVGAGI (reference sequence). V gave up 0 bases and J gave up 0 bases, with 9 bases separating them. The CDR3 region has the DNA TGTGCCAGCAGTTACTCGTCTTTGAGCTCTGGAAACACCATATATTTT. Translation: CASSYSSLSSGNTIYF.

This chain links TRBV7-9 with TRBJ2-1, with TRBD2 identical over 9 bases. The CDR3 contains 15 residues. V gave up 5 bases and J gave up 5 bases; unmatched junction bases: 7. Germline CDR1 and CDR2: SEHNR and FQNEAQ (reference sequence). The CDR3: CASSLSGSGNNEQFF. CDR3 nucleotide sequence: TGTGCCAGCAGCCTTAGCGGGAGCGGAAACAATGAGCAGTTCTTC.

The gene calls are TRBV7-5 and TRBJ1-1; the D call in the table, TRBD1, was not verified against the DNA. TRBV7-5 is labeled a pseudogene. The CDR3 runs to 17 residues. CDR3 protein: CARSLSPGQDMNTEAFF. The CDR3 coding sequence is TGTGCCAGAAGCTTATCTCCGGGACAGGATATGAACACTGAAGCTTTCTTT.

The V and J genes are TRBV6-1 and TRBJ2-7, with D possibly matching TRBD2 (6 bases). Germline CDR1 reads MNHNS; CDR2 reads SASEGT. The CDR3 covers 14 residues. Trimming removed 7 bases at V and 2 bases at J, with 15 bases between. CDR3: CASTRRAVAYEQYF. Here the CDR3 DNA reads TGTGCCAGCACGCGGAGGGCGGTAGCCTACGAGCAGTACTTC.

This clone was picked up one time. The chain links TRBV7-2 to TRBJ1-2; D possibly corresponds to TRBD1 (5 bases). The CDR3 totals 15 residues. Trimming pared 0 bases from V and 2 bases from J, leaving 10 bases between. Per germline, CDR1 SGHTA and CDR2 FQGNSA. CDR3 protein: CASSLARGVNYGYTF. The DNA for the CDR3 is TGTGCCAGCAGCTTAGCGCGGGGGGTCAACTATGGCTACACCTTC. Looking up the rest from reference TRBV7-2 and TRBJ1-2 gives the full variable domain: GAGVSQSPSNKVTEKGKDVELRCDPISGHTALYWYRQSLGQGLEFLIYFQGNSAPDKSGLPSDRFSAERTGGSVSTLTIQRTQQEDSAVYLCASSLARGVNYGYTFGSGTRLTVV.

The CDR3 nucleotides read TGTGCCAGCAGTTCCCTAGAGGGACAGGGGATCGGCTACACCTTC. Residues: CASSSLEGQGIGYTF. The chain joins TRBV27 to TRBJ1-2; 10 nucleotides line up with TRBD1. Losses at the gene ends were 4 bases for V and 8 bases for J; bases not matched to a gene: 10. The CDR3 spans 15 residues. Germline values: CDR1 MNHEY, CDR2 SMNVEV (reference sequence).

The chain links TRBV19 to TRBJ2-5; D gene uncertain. Per germline, CDR1 LNHDA and CDR2 SQIVND (reference sequence). CDR3 length: 13 amino acids. Trimming shortened V by 3 bases and J by 2 bases, and 7 bases separated the two germline ends. In DNA form, the CDR3 reads TGTGCCAGTAGTATCTTCCTGCAAGAGACCCAGTACTTC. Protein: CASSIFLQETQYF.

This clone was seen once. The genes are TRBV7-9 and TRBJ2-2; D remains ambiguous. V lost 5 bases, J lost 4 bases, and 11 bases lay in between. The CDR3 spans 14 residues. The V gene's germline CDR1 is SEHNR and CDR2 FQNEAQ (reference sequence). The CDR3 sequence: CASSDLASTGELFF. CDR3 DNA sequence: TGTGCCAGCAGCGACTTAGCCTCCACCGGGGAGCTGTTTTTT.

This rearrangement joins TRBV14 to TRBJ2-7, with D unclear. There are 14 residues in the CDR3. Trimming pared 5 bases from V and 2 bases from J, leaving 13 bases between. The germline V gene encodes CDR1 SGHDN and CDR2 FVKESK. The CDR3 is CASSDKTRTYEQYF. The CDR3 nucleotides are TGTGCCAGCAGCGATAAAACACGAACCTACGAGCAGTACTTC. The entire variable domain, with the rest obtained from reference TRBV14 and TRBJ2-7, is as follows: EAGVTQFPSHSVIEKGQTVTLRCDPISGHDNLYWYRRVMGKEIKFLLHFVKESKQDESGMPNNRFLAERTGGTYSTLKVQPAELEDSGVYFCASSDKTRTYEQYFGPGTRLTVT.

The chain joins TRBV5-1 to TRBJ2-7; a weak D match, TRBD1 (5 bases). The germline gives CDR1 SGHRS, CDR2 YFSETQ. The CDR3 contains 15 residues. V lost 4 bases and J lost 1, with 15 bases in between. CDR3 sequence reads: CASSITRQGSYEQYF. CDR3 DNA: TGCGCCAGCAGCATTACTCGCCAGGGATCCTACGAGCAGTACTTC.

This sequence joins TRBV5-1 and TRBJ2-1; D unclear. V lost 0 bases and J lost 0, with 7 bases in between. Germline values: CDR1 SGHRS, CDR2 YFSETQ. This CDR3 comprises 15 residues. The CDR3 DNA follows: TGCGCCAGCAGCTTGGGGTTGAGCTCCTACAATGAGCAGTTCTTC. Translation: CASSLGLSSYNEQFF.

CDR3 nucleotide sequence: TGTGCCAGCAGCTCCAGGGGACAGGTAGATTCGGCGCAGTATTTT. It encodes CASSSRGQVDSAQYF. The chain couples TRBV9 to TRBJ2-3, with 8 bases that match TRBD1. The CDR3 runs 15 residues. Per the germline V gene, CDR1 is SGDLS and CDR2 is YYNGEE. V dropped 4 bases and J dropped 10; count of bases not matched to a gene: 14. Full variable domain (remainder filled in from reference TRBV9 and TRBJ2-3): DSGVTQTPKHLITATGQRVTLRCSPRSGDLSVYWYQQSLDQGLQFLIQYYNGEERAKGNILERFSAQQFPDLHSELNLSSLELGDSALYFCASSSRGQVDSAQYFGPGTRLTVL.

The chain links TRBV9 to TRBJ2-3; 7 nucleotides match TRBD1. The CDR3 extends over 18 amino acids. The V and J ends lost 6 bases and 0 bases, in that order; junction bases with no gene match: 16. CDR1 and CDR2 from the germline V gene are SGDLS and YYNGEE. In nucleotides, the CDR3 is TGTGCCAGCACCAAGGGCGGGTCGGGACAGCTGAGCACAGATACGCAGTATTTT. This codes for CASTKGGSGQLSTDTQYF.

The chain has TRBV5-1 and TRBJ1-2; 11 bases agree with TRBD1. The CDR3 contains 14 residues. Germline lookup yields CDR1 SGHRS and CDR2 YFSETQ. The V gene end was trimmed by 4 bases and the J gene end by 7 bases; junction bases not matched to a gene: 6. In DNA form, the CDR3 reads TGCGCCAGCAGCGAACCCGGACAGGGGGCTGGCTACACCTTC. It translates to CASSEPGQGAGYTF.

The V gene is TRBV5-8, the J gene TRBJ1-1; 7 bases are shared with TRBD1. The CDR3 consists of 15 residues. The V gene's germline CDR1 is SGHTS and CDR2 YDEGEE. J gave up 0 bases and V 4 bases, and 6 bases lay outside the gene matches. In nucleotides, the CDR3 is TGTGCCAGCAGCGTGGGACAGCTTATGAACACTGAAGCTTTCTTT. Its translation: CASSVGQLMNTEAFF.

The rearrangement joins TRBV12-2 to TRBJ1-2. TRBV12-2 is a pseudogene locus. CDR3 length: 15 residues. The CDR3 protein is CASRLRSVGVYGYTF. CDR3 DNA: TGTGCAAGTCGCTTAAGGTCCGTCGGAGTCTATGGCTACACCTTC.